This T cell receptor (beta chain) was obtained from a study of T cell responses to AZD1222 COVID-19 vaccine. General study results and limits: Baseline serostatus was positive in only a handful of AZD1222 recipients. Mostly white British, mostly female donors; authors suggested clonal diversity may be underestimated.

In the case of this clone: As yet, its antigen is unknown.

Profiled with immunoSEQ multiplex PCR; TCRdb holds only in-frame clones, not every one. This table holds about 150,000 clones, 75% to 90% found once. This CDR3 is built from 18 residues. The V and J ends lost 1 base and 4 bases, in that order; junction bases with no gene match: 16. In germline, CDR1 is SGHTA, CDR2 FQGTGA. The sequenced sample was peripheral blood, obtained on day 0 of AZD1222 vaccination. This rearrangement joins TRBV7-3 to TRBJ2-7; 7 nucleotides agree with TRBD2. The sequence was collected from an adult in good health. The DNA for the CDR3 is TGTGCCAGCAGCTTAAAACCCCCCGGGTGGGAGGGCACGTACGAGCAGTACTTC. The encoded protein is CASSLKPPGWEGTYEQYF.